This is a list of T cell receptor beta chains from one sample in a study of early T cells in non-severe SARS-CoV-2 infection. MiXCR, applied by TCRdb to the 5' RACE reads, yields one record per CDR3 protein. The sample gives some 80,000 distinct CDR3 sequences, approximately 5% of which show up once; approximately 7.4% is in the top ten. The specimen comprised whole blood, sampled at baseline. Receptor source: an adult who was a healthcare worker with PCR-confirmed SARS-CoV-2 infection or an uninfected control (not recorded which). Each CDR3 is given with its conserved first and last residue. Fields, in order: D gene, clone size, V gene, CDR3 length, J gene, CDR3 DNA, CDR3 protein. A D gene is named only where the DNA matches it firmly. Where a row states a size, it is once, few, many or the class of an expanded clone; other rows omit it.

d_gene: NA; abundance: NA; v_gene: TRBV13; len: 17; j_gene: TRBJ2-6; CDR3nt: TGTGCCAGCAGCTTAGCCCTCGGACCCTCTGGGGCCAACGTCCTGACTTTC; CDR3aa: CASSLALGPSGANVLTF
d_gene: NA; abundance: NA; v_gene: TRBV5-1; len: 16; j_gene: TRBJ2-2; CDR3nt: TGCGCCAGCAGCCCCCTAGATCCCACAGGCACCGGGGAGCTGTTTTTT; CDR3aa: CASSPLDPTGTGELFF
d_gene: TRBD1; abundance: many; v_gene: TRBV5-1; len: 15; j_gene: TRBJ2-7; CDR3nt: TGCGCCAGCAAAGACGGGAGACAGGGGGGCTACGAGCAGTACTTC; CDR3aa: CASKDGRQGGYEQYF
d_gene: NA; abundance: NA; v_gene: TRBV18; len: 16; j_gene: TRBJ1-5; CDR3nt: TGTGCCAGCTCACCGGAGGGGACCGCCTCCAATCAGCCCCAGCATTTT; CDR3aa: CASSPEGTASNQPQHF
d_gene: NA; abundance: few; v_gene: TRBV6-5; len: 13; j_gene: TRBJ2-7; CDR3nt: TGTGCCAGCAGTTACTCTAGCTCCTACGAGCAGTACTTC; CDR3aa: CASSYSSSYEQYF
d_gene: NA; abundance: many; v_gene: TRBV5-1; len: 14; j_gene: TRBJ1-1; CDR3nt: TGCGCCAGCAGCTTGGATGGACTAAACACTGAAGCTTTCTTT; CDR3aa: CASSLDGLNTEAFF
d_gene: TRBD1; abundance: many; v_gene: TRBV29-1; len: 14; j_gene: TRBJ2-7; CDR3nt: TGCAGCGTTGAAGATGAAAACAGGGGCGGCGAGCAGTACTTC; CDR3aa: CSVEDENRGGEQYF
d_gene: TRBD1; abundance: NA; v_gene: TRBV5-1; len: 15; j_gene: TRBJ2-3; CDR3nt: TGCGCCAGCAGCCGGACAGGGGGGCGCACAGATACGCAGTATTTT; CDR3aa: CASSRTGGRTDTQYF
d_gene: NA; abundance: NA; v_gene: TRBV4-1; len: 14; j_gene: TRBJ1-5; CDR3nt: TGCGCCAGCAGCCCGACAGGCCTAAATCAGCCCCAGCATTTT; CDR3aa: CASSPTGLNQPQHF
d_gene: NA; abundance: many; v_gene: TRBV28; len: 15; j_gene: TRBJ1-5; CDR3nt: TGTGCCAGCAGTTTAGCCAGAAATAGCAATCAGCCCCAGCATTTT; CDR3aa: CASSLARNSNQPQHF
d_gene: NA; abundance: many; v_gene: TRBV12-3/TRBV12-4; len: 13; j_gene: TRBJ2-2; CDR3nt: TGTGCCAGCAGTTCCTCGGCCACCGGGGAGCTGTTTTTT; CDR3aa: CASSSSATGELFF
d_gene: NA; abundance: NA; v_gene: TRBV5-5; len: 16; j_gene: TRBJ2-3; CDR3nt: TGTGCCAGCAGCTTGCGAGCTAGCGCAAGCACAGATACGCAGTATTTT; CDR3aa: CASSLRASASTDTQYF
d_gene: TRBD1; abundance: NA; v_gene: TRBV23-1; len: 16; j_gene: TRBJ2-1; CDR3nt: TGCGCCAGCAGTCACAGGGACAGGCCCTCCTACAATGAGCAGTTCTTC; CDR3aa: CASSHRDRPSYNEQFF
d_gene: NA; abundance: NA; v_gene: TRBV5-5; len: 17; j_gene: TRBJ1-2; CDR3nt: TGTGCCAGCAGACTGACGAATCAGATCTCCCGAAACTATGGCTACACCTTC; CDR3aa: CASRLTNQISRNYGYTF
d_gene: NA; abundance: NA; v_gene: TRBV7-6; len: 18; j_gene: TRBJ2-7; CDR3nt: TGTGCCAGCAGCCCCAGGGCACCCGGACCCGAAGGGAACTACGAGCAGTACTTC; CDR3aa: CASSPRAPGPEGNYEQYF
d_gene: NA; abundance: many; v_gene: TRBV5-5; len: 10; j_gene: TRBJ1-1; CDR3nt: TGTGCCAGCAGCTTGGTACGGACTTTCTTT; CDR3aa: CASSLVRTFF
d_gene: NA; abundance: few; v_gene: TRBV5-1; len: 11; j_gene: TRBJ2-1; CDR3nt: TGCGCCAGCAGCTTGGCTAGTGAGCAGTTCTTC; CDR3aa: CASSLASEQFF
d_gene: NA; abundance: NA; v_gene: TRBV28; len: 15; j_gene: TRBJ2-1; CDR3nt: TGTGCCAGCAGTTTTCTGGGCGGACGCTACAATGAGCAGTTCTTC; CDR3aa: CASSFLGGRYNEQFF
d_gene: NA; abundance: few; v_gene: TRBV30; len: 15; j_gene: TRBJ2-3; CDR3nt: TGTGCCTGGAGTGTACAAAGCGGTGTTGAAGATACGCAGTATTTT; CDR3aa: CAWSVQSGVEDTQYF
d_gene: NA; abundance: few; v_gene: TRBV7-9; len: 15; j_gene: TRBJ1-1; CDR3nt: TGTGCCAGCAGCTTAGCGCGCCAGATGAACACTGAAGCTTTCTTT; CDR3aa: CASSLARQMNTEAFF
d_gene: TRBD2; abundance: many; v_gene: TRBV18; len: 15; j_gene: TRBJ2-1; CDR3nt: TGTGCCAGCTCAAGGGACTACCTTACTTCCTTGGAGCAGTTCTTC; CDR3aa: CASSRDYLTSLEQFF
d_gene: NA; abundance: few; v_gene: TRBV7-3; len: 12; j_gene: TRBJ2-1; CDR3nt: TGTGCCAGCTGCTTAGGAGAGGATGAGCAGTTCTTC; CDR3aa: CASCLGEDEQFF
d_gene: NA; abundance: NA; v_gene: TRBV6-6; len: 15; j_gene: TRBJ2-7; CDR3nt: TGTGCCAGCAGTTCAGAGGACTGGCTTCAGGGAGAGCAGTACTTC; CDR3aa: CASSSEDWLQGEQYF
d_gene: TRBD1; abundance: few; v_gene: TRBV7-8; len: 17; j_gene: TRBJ2-7; CDR3nt: TGTGCCAGCAGCTTAATGGGGCCGGGGGACAGGGCCGACGAGCAGTACTTC; CDR3aa: CASSLMGPGDRADEQYF
d_gene: TRBD1; abundance: few; v_gene: TRBV30; len: 12; j_gene: TRBJ1-1; CDR3nt: TGTGCCTGGAGTGGGGACAGACTGGAAGCTTTCTTT; CDR3aa: CAWSGDRLEAFF
d_gene: TRBD2; abundance: few; v_gene: TRBV6-1; len: 18; j_gene: TRBJ2-7; CDR3nt: TGTGCCAGCAGTCTCGGACTAGCTCGTACTAAGAGCTCCTACGAGCAGTACTTC; CDR3aa: CASSLGLARTKSSYEQYF
d_gene: NA; abundance: many; v_gene: TRBV19; len: 13; j_gene: TRBJ2-5; CDR3nt: TGTGCCAGCCGAGCCGCCCGGATAGAGACCCAGTACTTC; CDR3aa: CASRAARIETQYF
d_gene: NA; abundance: few; v_gene: TRBV29-1; len: 13; j_gene: TRBJ2-3; CDR3nt: TGCAGCTCCGCGGGTACCCGCACAGATACGCAGTATTTT; CDR3aa: CSSAGTRTDTQYF
d_gene: NA; abundance: many; v_gene: TRBV2; len: 15; j_gene: TRBJ2-3; CDR3nt: TGTGCCAGCAGTGAGGGGATTAGCTACACAGATACGCAGTATTTT; CDR3aa: CASSEGISYTDTQYF
d_gene: NA; abundance: many; v_gene: TRBV21-1; len: 15; j_gene: TRBJ1-2; CDR3nt: TGTGCCAGCAGCGAACCCCCCGGGTGCGGCTATGGCTACACCTTC; CDR3aa: CASSEPPGCGYGYTF
d_gene: NA; abundance: few; v_gene: TRBV7-9; len: 12; j_gene: TRBJ1-6; CDR3nt: TGTGCCAGCAGCGGGGGACGTCTAACCCTCCACTTT; CDR3aa: CASSGGRLTLHF
d_gene: TRBD2; abundance: NA; v_gene: TRBV2; len: 13; j_gene: TRBJ2-7; CDR3nt: TGTGCCAGCAGTGGGACTAGTTTAGGCGAGCAGTACTTC; CDR3aa: CASSGTSLGEQYF
d_gene: TRBD1; abundance: few; v_gene: TRBV28; len: 17; j_gene: TRBJ2-1; CDR3nt: TGTGCCAGCAGTCCCGCGGCGTTACAGGGGGCCTACAATGAGCAGTTCTTC; CDR3aa: CASSPAALQGAYNEQFF
d_gene: NA; abundance: many; v_gene: TRBV12-3/TRBV12-4; len: 14; j_gene: TRBJ1-1; CDR3nt: TGTGCCAGCAGGACCTCAGGGGCCAGGACTGAAGCTTTCTTT; CDR3aa: CASRTSGARTEAFF
d_gene: NA; abundance: few; v_gene: TRBV5-1; len: 15; j_gene: TRBJ2-7; CDR3nt: TGCGCCAGCACGGATGGCGCGGCGAGCTCCTACGAGCAGTACTTC; CDR3aa: CASTDGAASSYEQYF
d_gene: TRBD2; abundance: few; v_gene: TRBV12-3/TRBV12-4; len: 17; j_gene: TRBJ2-7; CDR3nt: TGTGCCAGCAGTTTTCCCGCTCCTAGCGGGAGTGGGGACGAGCAGTACTTC; CDR3aa: CASSFPAPSGSGDEQYF
d_gene: NA; abundance: many; v_gene: TRBV25-1; len: 14; j_gene: TRBJ2-5; CDR3nt: TGTGCCAGCAGTGACGCAGGGCGGGGAGAGACCCAGTACTTC; CDR3aa: CASSDAGRGETQYF
d_gene: NA; abundance: many; v_gene: TRBV2; len: 17; j_gene: TRBJ2-1; CDR3nt: TGTGCCAGCACCCCCCGAGCGGGGACAGGCCTATACAATGAGCAGTTCTTC; CDR3aa: CASTPRAGTGLYNEQFF
d_gene: NA; abundance: NA; v_gene: TRBV20-1; len: 12; j_gene: TRBJ1-2; CDR3nt: TGCAGTGCCCCACCCATCAACTATGGCTACACCTTC; CDR3aa: CSAPPINYGYTF
d_gene: NA; abundance: NA; v_gene: TRBV18; len: 14; j_gene: TRBJ2-5; CDR3nt: TGTGCCAGCTCACCTCAGGGGGGCCAAGAGACCCAGTACTTC; CDR3aa: CASSPQGGQETQYF
d_gene: NA; abundance: NA; v_gene: TRBV4-1; len: 14; j_gene: TRBJ1-2; CDR3nt: TGCGCCAGCAGCCAAGAGGGTGGAGGGTACGGCTACACCTTC; CDR3aa: CASSQEGGGYGYTF
d_gene: TRBD1; abundance: many; v_gene: TRBV7-2; len: 14; j_gene: TRBJ1-1; CDR3nt: TGTGCCAGCAGCTACTTAACAGGGGGCACTGAAGCTTTCTTT; CDR3aa: CASSYLTGGTEAFF
d_gene: NA; abundance: many; v_gene: TRBV12-3/TRBV12-4; len: 11; j_gene: TRBJ2-1; CDR3nt: TGTGCCAGCAGCCTGTCCCGGGCGCAGTTCTTC; CDR3aa: CASSLSRAQFF
d_gene: NA; abundance: many; v_gene: TRBV20-1; len: 15; j_gene: TRBJ1-6; CDR3nt: TGCAGTGCTAGAGATGGTGGGGTTGGCAATTCACCCCTCCACTTT; CDR3aa: CSARDGGVGNSPLHF
d_gene: NA; abundance: NA; v_gene: TRBV18; len: 13; j_gene: TRBJ2-3; CDR3nt: TGTGCCAGCTCACCACTAGCGGCAGATACGCAGTATTTT; CDR3aa: CASSPLAADTQYF
d_gene: NA; abundance: many; v_gene: TRBV7-6; len: 13; j_gene: TRBJ2-5; CDR3nt: TGTGCCAGCAGCTTGGGACTTAAAGAGACCCAGTACTTC; CDR3aa: CASSLGLKETQYF
d_gene: NA; abundance: many; v_gene: TRBV5-6; len: 13; j_gene: TRBJ1-1; CDR3nt: TGTGCCAGCAGCACACAGGGTAGCACTGAAGCTTTCTTT; CDR3aa: CASSTQGSTEAFF
d_gene: TRBD1; abundance: many; v_gene: TRBV5-8; len: 15; j_gene: TRBJ1-2; CDR3nt: TGTGCCAGCAGCTTGGTGGACAGGCGGGACTATGGCTACACCTTC; CDR3aa: CASSLVDRRDYGYTF
d_gene: NA; abundance: many; v_gene: TRBV7-2; len: 14; j_gene: TRBJ1-1; CDR3nt: TGTGCCAGCAGCTTAGCTCGGACCCCCACTGAAGCTTTCTTT; CDR3aa: CASSLARTPTEAFF
d_gene: NA; abundance: NA; v_gene: TRBV5-4; len: 13; j_gene: TRBJ1-2; CDR3nt: TGTGCCAGCAGCTTCCGAGGGGTGAGCGGCTACACCTTC; CDR3aa: CASSFRGVSGYTF
d_gene: TRBD2; abundance: few; v_gene: TRBV11-3; len: 16; j_gene: TRBJ2-1; CDR3nt: TGTGCCAGCAGCTCCGGACTAGCGGGGAACGGGAATGAGCAGTTCTTC; CDR3aa: CASSSGLAGNGNEQFF
d_gene: TRBD2; abundance: many; v_gene: TRBV6-4; len: 15; j_gene: TRBJ2-1; CDR3nt: TGTGCCAGCAGCTCTAAAGGGACTAGCGGGAATGAGCAGTTCTTC; CDR3aa: CASSSKGTSGNEQFF
d_gene: NA; abundance: many; v_gene: TRBV6-1; len: 13; j_gene: TRBJ1-1; CDR3nt: TGTGCCAGCATCCTCGACAGGCTCACTGAAGCTTTCTTT; CDR3aa: CASILDRLTEAFF
d_gene: NA; abundance: many; v_gene: TRBV6-5; len: 14; j_gene: TRBJ1-1; CDR3nt: TGTGCCAGCAGCTTGGACGGGCGGTACACTGAAGCTTTCTTT; CDR3aa: CASSLDGRYTEAFF
d_gene: TRBD1; abundance: few; v_gene: TRBV10-3; len: 15; j_gene: TRBJ2-7; CDR3nt: TGTGCCATCAGTGAACCGGACAGGGCATCCTACGAGCAGTACTTC; CDR3aa: CAISEPDRASYEQYF
d_gene: NA; abundance: many; v_gene: TRBV27; len: 16; j_gene: TRBJ2-4; CDR3nt: TGTGCCAGCAGGGCCTTGACAGGTCCTGGCAAAAACATTCAGTACTTC; CDR3aa: CASRALTGPGKNIQYF
d_gene: TRBD2; abundance: NA; v_gene: TRBV20-1; len: 14; j_gene: TRBJ2-7; CDR3nt: TGCAGTGCTAGAGATAGGACTAGTAAGGGAGAGCAGTACTTC; CDR3aa: CSARDRTSKGEQYF
d_gene: NA; abundance: many; v_gene: TRBV27; len: 13; j_gene: TRBJ1-4; CDR3nt: TGTGCCAGCAGTTCTCCTACGGACAAACGACTGTTTTTT; CDR3aa: CASSSPTDKRLFF
d_gene: NA; abundance: many; v_gene: TRBV27; len: 18; j_gene: TRBJ2-7; CDR3nt: TGTGCCAGCAGCCCGGACCTTCTTGGCGGCCTCACGGACCACGAGCAGTACTTC; CDR3aa: CASSPDLLGGLTDHEQYF
d_gene: NA; abundance: few; v_gene: TRBV28; len: 14; j_gene: TRBJ1-1; CDR3nt: TGTGCCATAACCCGGGGGGTTAAGAACACTGAAGCTTTCTTT; CDR3aa: CAITRGVKNTEAFF